This TCR beta chain was sequenced during a study of T cell clusters in autoimmune cytopenias. Study conclusions and caveats: A dominant lymphoma-associated repertoire apparently masked the cluster-lack signature in secondary cytopenia versus chronic lymphocytic leukemia.

Multiplex touch-down PCR amplified TRB using TRB-A and TRB-B pools in one tube. TCRdb reprocessed the multiplex PCR reads and reports one entry per CDR3 protein, with no DNA. The sample totals 6,500 to 7,000 distinct CDR3 sequences. The CDR3 has 15 residues. Per germline, CDR1 LNHDA and CDR2 SQIVND (reference sequence). TRB amplification used around 270 ng of peripheral blood genomic DNA. This clonotype is classed as medium-sized (0.01 to 0.1%) by frequency. Antigen unknown. The same sample was also studied in work on T cell repertoires in aging, cancer and after chemotherapy. That report notes: Repeat sampling of healthy donors over several months to years showed clear clonal overlap. Untreated cancer patients had significantly lower blood TCR diversity than age-matched healthy donors. In healthy donors, age-related TCR diversity loss mainly reflected lost richness.

The V gene is TRBV19, the J gene TRBJ2-1; checking the TCRdb D call of TRBD2 is not possible without DNA. The sequence derives from a human donor in good health. Sequencing was done on a sample of peripheral blood. CDR3 region: CASSSTSGSYNEQFF.